The T cell receptor (beta chain) under discussion was sequenced for a study of CD8 T cells in ankylosing spondylitis. Per germline, CDR1 GTSNPN and CDR2 SVGIG (reference sequence). CDR3 length: 13 amino acids. With V trimmed by 8 bases and J by 1 base, 5 bases remained unmatched. This clonotype was observed a few times. The target antigen is unknown. Making use of molecular barcodes, quantitative 5'-RACE generated TCR beta libraries. TCRdb reprocessed the 5' RACE reads via MiXCR and lists one record per CDR3 protein. The sample lists about 400,000 distinct CDR3 sequences; about a fifth were seen once. Overall study findings and caveats: It appeared that ankylosing spondylitis blood was characterized by a TCR beta motif of about 8 highly homologous variants. Disease-linked clones had a CD8+ phenotype and relatively low frequency in peripheral blood. Earlier studies detected some motif variants in reactive arthritis synovial fluid and blood. Disease-linked clones reportedly concentrated significantly in matched ankylosing spondylitis synovial fluid.

The clonotype originates from a male donor with ankylosing spondylitis. Input material: blood, either unsorted or a sorted T cell fraction (not recorded which). The chain combines TRBV30 with TRBJ1-1; TRBD1 aligns across 9 bases. The CDR3 bases are TGTGCCGGATTGGGACAGGGGAACACTGAAGCTTTCTTT. Its protein is CAGLGQGNTEAFF.